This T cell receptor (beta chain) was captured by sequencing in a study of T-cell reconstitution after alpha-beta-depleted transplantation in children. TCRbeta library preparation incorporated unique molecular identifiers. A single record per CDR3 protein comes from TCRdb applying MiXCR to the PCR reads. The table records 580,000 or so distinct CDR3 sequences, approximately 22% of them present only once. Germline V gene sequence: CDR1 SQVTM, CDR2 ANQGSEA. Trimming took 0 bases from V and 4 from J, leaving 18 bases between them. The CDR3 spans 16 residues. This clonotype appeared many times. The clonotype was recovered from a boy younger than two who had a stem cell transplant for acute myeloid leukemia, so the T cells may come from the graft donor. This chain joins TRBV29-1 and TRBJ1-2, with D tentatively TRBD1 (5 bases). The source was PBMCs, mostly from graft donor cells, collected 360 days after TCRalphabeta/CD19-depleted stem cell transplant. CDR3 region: CSVEESGAGILYGYTF. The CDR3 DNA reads TGCAGCGTTGAAGAATCTGGGGCGGGGATCCTCTATGGCTACACCTTC.